Below are 3 T cell receptor beta chains sequenced from a single sample in a study of blood T cells in healthy people across ages. The authors ran a second PCR of about 6 to 11 cycles using a sample-barcoded 5' primer and a J-beta primer mix. MiXCR, run by TCRdb on the 5' RACE reads, gives a single entry per CDR3 protein. Seen here are fewer than 750,000 distinct CDR3 sequences, approximately 52% observed once, and the top ten hold roughly 13%. The sample taken for sequencing was blood. The receptors were sampled from a woman of 80 years or more in good health.

A word on this clonotype: A much larger clone lies one base from this, so it may be a read error. The final CDR3 position lacks the conserved phenylalanine or tryptophan, pointing to a likely read error. The J gene is TRBJ2-5, the V gene TRBV7-9, with D perhaps TRBD1 (7 bases). The CDR3 spans 15 residues. CDR1 SEHNR and CDR2 FQNEAQ come from the germline V gene (reference sequence). With 3 bases removed from V and 2 bases from J, the gap between germline ends came to 13 bases. DNA for the CDR3: TGTGCCAGCAGCTTTCCGACAGGGAGGCAAGAGACCCAGTACTTA. Residues: CASSFPTGRQETQYL.

The chain employs TRBV7-3 and TRBJ2-3; D assignment may be TRBD1 or TRBD2 (6 bases each). The V and J ends lost 5 bases and 2 bases respectively, with 20 bases between them. The V gene's germline CDR1 is SGHTA and CDR2 FQGTGA. This CDR3 has 17 residues. The CDR3 DNA reads TGTGCCAGCAGCCCAACGGCCCCGGGGGCTGTCACAGATACGCAGTATTTT. It encodes CASSPTAPGAVTDTQYF. Looking up the rest from reference TRBV7-3 and TRBJ2-3 gives the full variable domain: GAGVSQTPSNKVTEKGKYVELRCDPISGHTALYWYRQSLGQGPEFLIYFQGTGAADDSGLPNDRFFAVRPEGSVSTLKIQRTERGDSAVYLCASSPTAPGAVTDTQYFGPGTRLTVL.

The chain's CDR3 is CASSFGAREDTQYF. Written as DNA, the CDR3 is TGCGCCAGCAGCTTCGGGGCCCGGGAAGATACGCAGTATTTT. This chain uses TRBV5-1 with TRBJ2-3, with D perhaps matching TRBD1 or TRBD2 (5 bases each). The CDR3 is 14 amino acids. V dropped 2 bases and J dropped 5 bases, with 12 bases sitting between them. Germline CDR1 SGHRS, CDR2 YFSETQ.